This TCR beta chain was sequenced for a study of OX40 agonist ivuxolimab in advanced cancers. As concerns this clone: The antigen remains undetermined.

It was autoimmune disease history or systemic immunosuppression that excluded patients. With baseline, cycle 4 day 1, and cycle 7 day 1 as timepoints, blood was sampled. Study-level findings and limits: Clonal expansion from baseline to week 6 occurred in both CD4+ and CD8+ T cells.

The germline V gene has CDR1 MNHNS and CDR2 SASEGT. This CDR3 comprises 17 residues. The V and J ends lost 0 bases and 5 bases, in that order; junction bases with no gene match: 10. The data were produced by immunoSEQ multiplex PCR, yet TCRdb's version contains in-frame clones alone and is incomplete. This sample has about 100,000 clones, with 70% to 85% found just once. The clonotype originates from an adult with an advanced solid tumor such as melanoma, head and neck, liver or kidney cancer. The chain links TRBV6-1 to TRBJ2-3, with 8 positions matching TRBD2. The starting material was CD4+ or CD8+ T cells sorted from blood, obtained in a trial of the OX40 agonist ivuxolimab. CDR3 nucleotide sequence: TGTGCCAGCAGTGAAGCTACGGGGGGGGCTGGGAGAGATACGCAGTATTTT. It is translated as CASSEATGGAGRDTQYF.